A single T cell receptor (beta chain) is shown here with its context. The data are from a study of CXCR3-negative and CXCR3-positive naive CD8 T cells. With UMI labels, 5' RACE was used to prepare the TRB cDNA libraries. TCRdb re-called the 5' RACE reads; one entry per CDR3 protein, DNA not given. The sample has around 60,000 distinct CDR3 sequences. Material: naive CXCR3- CD8+ T cells from blood. Stated subset: CD45RO-CCR7+CD27+CD95- naive CD8+ T cells lacking CXCR3 (TNR3-). The origin of this receptor is a human donor in good health. Some clones in this sample may be carry-over from other donors' samples.

CDR3 protein: CSVDRGANTGELFF. The gene calls are TRBV29-1 and TRBJ2-2; the TRBD1 assignment by TCRdb is unverifiable without DNA. CDR1 SQVTM and CDR2 ANQGSEA come from the germline V gene. This CDR3 comprises 14 residues.